This TCR beta chain is from a study of blood T cell repertoires in COVID-19. About the research overall: Samples came from the United States, Italy and Spain, spanning acute and convalescent COVID-19. PBMCs, B-cell-depleted T cells, or T cells were the source of the cDNA or gDNA that made up the material.

Original processing notes: Estimated nucleated cell counts came from reference gene primer amplification. Profiling relied on immunoSEQ multiplex PCR, and the TCRdb table lists in-frame clones only, not all of them. The V and J calls and clone size are taken from that table; D and trimming were inferred from the DNA. The sample has 56,000 or so clones; about nine tenths are singletons. The source is a man over 45 with active COVID-19. Sequencing used peripheral blood.

CDR3 sequence: CASSQKTGGWPEAFF. DNA of the CDR3: TGTGCCAGCAGCCAAAAAACAGGGGGCTGGCCTGAAGCTTTCTTT. This chain joins TRBV3-1 (or the pseudogene TRBV3-2) and TRBJ1-1; 9 bases agree with TRBD1. The germline gives CDR1 LGHDT, CDR2 YNNKEL (reference sequence). The V and J ends lost 2 bases and 6 bases, in that order; junction bases with no gene match: 7. There are 15 residues in the CDR3.